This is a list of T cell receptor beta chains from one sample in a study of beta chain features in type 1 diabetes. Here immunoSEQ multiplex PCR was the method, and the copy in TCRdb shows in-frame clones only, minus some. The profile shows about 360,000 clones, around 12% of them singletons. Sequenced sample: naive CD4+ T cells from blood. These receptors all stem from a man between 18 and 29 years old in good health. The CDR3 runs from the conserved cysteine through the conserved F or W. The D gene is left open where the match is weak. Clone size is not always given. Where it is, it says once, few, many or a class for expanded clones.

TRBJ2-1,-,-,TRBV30,CAWSGGVTYNEQFF,TGTGCCTGGAGTGGGGGAGTCACCTACAATGAGCAGTTCTTC
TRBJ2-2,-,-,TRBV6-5,CASRIEWSGELFF,TGTGCCAGCAGGATCGAGTGGTCCGGGGAGCTGTTTTTT
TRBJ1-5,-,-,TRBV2,CAIKPGAGGNQPQHF,TGTGCCATCAAGCCGGGAGCGGGGGGCAATCAGCCCCAGCATTTT
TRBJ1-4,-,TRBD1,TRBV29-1,CSVEGRGQGVNEKLFF,TGCAGCGTTGAAGGCAGGGGACAGGGTGTTAATGAAAAACTGTTTTTT
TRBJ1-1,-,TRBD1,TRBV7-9,CASSPGQGNTEAFF,TGTGCCAGCAGCCCGGGACAGGGGAACACTGAAGCTTTCTTT
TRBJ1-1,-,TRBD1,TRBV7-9,CASRLQDRASNTEAFF,TGTGCCAGCAGACTGCAAGACAGGGCCTCGAACACTGAAGCTTTCTTT
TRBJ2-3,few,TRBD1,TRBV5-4,CASSLMTGAQYF,TGTGCCAGCAGCTTAATGACAGGGGCGCAGTATTTT
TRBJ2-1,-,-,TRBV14,CASSQGVWLANFDEQFF,TGTGCCAGCAGCCAAGGGGTATGGCTAGCGAATTTCGATGAGCAGTTCTTC
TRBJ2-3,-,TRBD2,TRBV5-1,CASSLGLAGPSTDTQYF,TGCGCCAGCAGCTTGGGGCTAGCGGGCCCTAGCACAGATACGCAGTATTTT
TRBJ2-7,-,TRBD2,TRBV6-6,CASSYSRRGATYEQYF,TGTGCCAGCAGTTACTCGAGGCGGGGGGCGACCTACGAGCAGTACTTC
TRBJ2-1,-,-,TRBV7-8,CASSLAVPNTDNEQFF,TGTGCCAGCAGCTTAGCGGTCCCGAATACAGACAATGAGCAGTTCTTC
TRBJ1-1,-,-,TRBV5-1,CASWEQGGSAEAFF,TGCGCCAGCTGGGAGCAGGGAGGTTCGGCTGAAGCTTTCTTT
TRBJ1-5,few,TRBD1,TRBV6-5,CASSLDRGSNQPQHF,TGTGCCAGCAGCCTGGACAGGGGTAGCAATCAGCCCCAGCATTTT
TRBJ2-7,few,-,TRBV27,CASSFLGTSAQYF,TGTGCCAGCAGTTTCCTTGGGACTTCCGCGCAGTACTTC
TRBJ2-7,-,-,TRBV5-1,CASSLGGGTVDEQYF,TGCGCCAGCAGCTTGGGCGGGGGCACTGTGGACGAGCAGTACTTC
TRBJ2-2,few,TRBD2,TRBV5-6,CASSLEGTSRHTGELFF,TGTGCCAGCAGCTTGGAGGGGACTAGCAGACACACCGGGGAGCTGTTTTTT
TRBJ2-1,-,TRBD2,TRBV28,CASNTINSGALYNEQFF,TGTGCCAGCAACACCATTAATAGCGGGGCCCTCTACAATGAGCAGTTCTTC
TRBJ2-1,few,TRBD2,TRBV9,CASSVEVSGRHNEQFF,TGTGCCAGCAGCGTAGAGGTTAGCGGGAGGCACAATGAGCAGTTCTTC
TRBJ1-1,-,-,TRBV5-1,CASSLAISARGAFF,TGCGCCAGCAGCTTGGCAATTTCAGCTCGGGGAGCTTTCTTT
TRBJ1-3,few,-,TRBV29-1,CSVEDHRVAGNTIYF,TGCAGCGTTGAAGACCACAGGGTGGCTGGAAACACCATATATTTT
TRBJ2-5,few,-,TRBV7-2,CASSPGFGQETQYF,TGTGCCAGCAGCCCCGGGTTCGGGCAAGAGACCCAGTACTTC
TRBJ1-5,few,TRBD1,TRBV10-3,CATRDSDQPQHF,TGTGCCACCCGGGACAGTGATCAGCCCCAGCATTTT
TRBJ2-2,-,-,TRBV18,CASSAVTGELFF,TGTGCCAGCTCGGCAGTCACCGGGGAGCTGTTTTTT
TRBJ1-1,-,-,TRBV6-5,CASSSPTVSGTEAFF,TGTGCCAGCAGTTCCCCGACAGTTTCAGGGACTGAAGCTTTCTTT
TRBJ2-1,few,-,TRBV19,CASSARGRASYNEQFF,TGTGCCAGTAGTGCCCGCGGGCGGGCCTCCTACAATGAGCAGTTCTTC
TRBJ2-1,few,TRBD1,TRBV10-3,CAISPGQGFGNEQFF,TGTGCCATCAGCCCGGGACAGGGATTTGGAAATGAGCAGTTCTTC
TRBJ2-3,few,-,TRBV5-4,CASSVGGGLWGSTDTQYF,TGTGCCAGCAGCGTAGGGGGAGGGTTGTGGGGATCCACAGATACGCAGTATTTT
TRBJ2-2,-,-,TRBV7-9,CASSLSTETGELFF,TGTGCCAGCAGCTTATCGACAGAAACCGGGGAGCTGTTTTTT
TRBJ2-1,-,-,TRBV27,CASTHPGLLHEQFF,TGTGCCAGCACTCACCCGGGACTCCTCCATGAGCAGTTCTTC
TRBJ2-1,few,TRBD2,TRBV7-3,CASSRTSGYNEQFF,TGTGCCAGCAGCCGGACTAGCGGTTACAATGAGCAGTTCTTC
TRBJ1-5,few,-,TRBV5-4,CASSQDTASNQPQHF,TGTGCCAGCAGCCAAGATACAGCTAGCAATCAGCCCCAGCATTTT
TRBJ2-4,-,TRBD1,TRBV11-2,CASSPTTGKNIQYF,TGTGCCAGCAGCCCCACGACAGGGAAAAACATTCAGTACTTC
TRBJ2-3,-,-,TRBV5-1,CASSPGTAKDTQYF,TGCGCCAGCAGCCCCGGGACTGCCAAAGATACGCAGTATTTT
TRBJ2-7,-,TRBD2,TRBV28,CASRMIAGGRNEQYF,TGTGCCAGCAGGATGATAGCGGGAGGGAGGAACGAGCAGTACTTC
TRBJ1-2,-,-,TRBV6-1,CASSEGMRVDGYTF,TGTGCCAGCAGTGAAGGAATGAGGGTGGATGGCTACACCTTC
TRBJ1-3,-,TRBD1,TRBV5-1,CASSFLPGQGGNTIYF,TGCGCCAGCAGCTTCCTTCCGGGACAGGGTGGAAACACCATATATTTT
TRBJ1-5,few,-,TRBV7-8,CASSLALNQPQHF,TGTGCCAGCAGCTTAGCCCTCAATCAGCCCCAGCATTTT
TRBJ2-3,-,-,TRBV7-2,CASSPPPSTDTQYF,TGTGCCAGCAGCCCCCCCCCTAGCACAGATACGCAGTATTTT
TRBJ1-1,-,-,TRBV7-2,CASSLMEVVNTEAFF,TGTGCCAGCAGCTTGATGGAGGTGGTGAACACTGAAGCTTTCTTT